This passage covers 20 T cell receptor beta chains from one sample sequenced in a study of low-dose radiotherapy and immunotherapy resistance in tumors. TRAV- and TRBV-specific primers were used for first-strand cDNA, which covered alpha and beta chains. TCR amplification used about 18 PCR cycles, a constant-region primer and a V-primer adapter. TCRdb re-derived calls from the reads in MiXCR, one entry per CDR3 protein. The table lists about 60,000 distinct CDR3 sequences, 20% to 25% of them singletons. Indicated time point: before trial treatment. Sample: PBMCs, taken before treatment. The source of these receptors is a male donor with prostate cancer.

This clonotype was observed at least ten times. The chain combines TRBV18 with TRBJ2-6; D not resolved. Per germline, CDR1 KGHSH and CDR2 LQKENI. This CDR3 region has 17 residues. Trimming removed 3 bases at V and 0 bases at J, with 12 bases between. This CDR3 is CASSPRVGDSGANVLTF. The DNA of the CDR3 is TGTGCCAGCTCACCCCGGGTAGGCGACTCTGGGGCCAACGTCCTGACTTTC.

This clonotype was observed at least ten times. The chain joins TRBV5-6 to TRBJ2-1; TRBD1 matches at 10 bases. V dropped 5 bases and J dropped 7; count of bases not matched to a gene: 12. The CDR3 sequence is 16 residues long. Germline V gene sequence: CDR1 SGHDT, CDR2 YYEEEE. The CDR3, as DNA: TGTGCCAGCAGTCCGCCGGGACAGGGGACTTTAAATGAGCAGTTCTTC. Translated, it gives CASSPPGQGTLNEQFF.

There are many counts of this clonotype. The chain couples TRBV2 to TRBJ1-5; D not resolved. This CDR3 contains 13 residues. V was shortened by 3 bases and J by 4 bases, with 7 bases between the two germline ends. Germline-derived CDR1 and CDR2 are SNHLY and FYNNEI. This CDR3 is CASSDLQNQPQHF. In DNA, the CDR3 is TGTGCCAGCAGTGATCTACAGAATCAGCCCCAGCATTTT.

This clonotype was observed at least ten times. V gene TRBV4-2 combines with J gene TRBJ2-1; D is unclear. There are 17 residues in the CDR3. V lost 0 bases to trimming and J lost 0 bases, with 12 bases between them. The germline gives CDR1 LGHNA, CDR2 YNFKEQ. CDR3 residues: CASSQDLAVSSYNEQFF. CDR3 bases: TGTGCCAGCAGCCAAGATCTGGCAGTTAGCTCCTACAATGAGCAGTTCTTC.

The CDR3 bases are TGCAGCGTCCCTGACAGGGGGTTCACAGATACGCAGTATTTT. This encodes CSVPDRGFTDTQYF. The chain carries TRBV29-1 and TRBJ2-3; 9 nucleotides line up with TRBD1. Germline loops: CDR1 SQVTM, CDR2 ANQGSEA. The V and J ends lost 6 bases and 2 bases, in that order; junction bases with no gene match: 6. The CDR3 is 14 residues long.

This clonotype has more than one count but fewer than ten. CDR3 loop: CASSQVLAGGTDTQYF. CDR3 coding DNA: TGTGCCAGCAGCCAAGTGTTAGCGGGGGGTACAGATACGCAGTATTTT. The chain links TRBV3-1 to TRBJ2-3; 10 bases match TRBD2. Trimming cost V 1 base and J 3 bases; bases outside gene matches: 4. CDR1 LGHDT and CDR2 YNNKEL come from the germline V gene (reference sequence). The CDR3 spans 16 residues.

The table lists this clonotype with a few counts. The rearrangement uses TRBV15 and TRBJ1-2; 8 nucleotides match TRBD1. The germline gives CDR1 LNHNV, CDR2 YYDKDF (reference sequence). The CDR3 totals 16 residues. V lost 5 bases to trimming and J lost 4 bases; unmatched junction nucleotides: 12. CDR3 sequence: CATSGDDRGLSYGYTF. CDR3 coding DNA: TGTGCCACCAGCGGGGACGACAGGGGACTGAGCTATGGCTACACCTTC. Full variable domain (missing parts from reference TRBV15 and TRBJ1-2): DAMVIQNPRYQVTQFGKPVTLSCSQTLNHNVMYWYQQKSSQAPKLLFHYYDKDFNNEADTPDNFQSRRPNTSFCFLDIRSPGLGDTAMYLCATSGDDRGLSYGYTFGSGTRLTVV.

Comments on this clonotype: A read error likely explains this, since a far larger clone differs by one base. The chain has TRBV6-2 or TRBV6-3 and TRBJ2-1; tentative D call: TRBD2 (5 bases). Germline CDR1 reads MNHEY; CDR2 reads SVGEGT. V lost 6 bases and J lost 10, with 19 bases in between. The CDR3 has 14 amino acids. The CDR3 DNA is TGTGCCAGCAGCCCACTAGGGAACTCGGAGGAGCAGTTCTTC. It is translated as CASSPLGNSEEQFF.

The chain couples TRBV28 to TRBJ1-2; D might be TRBD1 (6 bases). V shed 6 bases and J shed 6 bases, with 14 bases lying between them. The V gene's germline CDR1 is MDHEN and CDR2 SYDVKM. There are 13 residues in the CDR3. The CDR3 is CASRAPGADGYTF. The CDR3 nucleotides are TGTGCCAGCAGGGCTCCAGGGGCGGATGGCTACACCTTC.

This rearrangement joins TRBV19 to TRBJ1-1; 7 bases are shared with TRBD1. The CDR3 consists of 14 residues. In germline, CDR1 is LNHDA, CDR2 SQIVND (reference sequence). The J segment lost 1 base and the V segment lost 6 bases, leaving 5 bases of the junction unmatched. The CDR3 here is CASSDRVGNTEAFF. Here the CDR3 DNA reads TGTGCCAGTAGCGACAGGGTCGGGAACACTGAAGCTTTCTTT.

This clonotype came up many times. J is TRBJ1-1 and V is TRBV6-8; D not resolved. The V end lost 7 bases, the J end lost 1 base, and 10 bases lay between the germline ends. This CDR3 comprises 13 residues. CDR1 is MNHGY and CDR2 is SAAAGT in the germline V gene. CDR3 in amino acids: CASTLDKNTEAFF. CDR3 nucleotide sequence: TGTGCCAGCACCTTGGATAAGAACACTGAAGCTTTCTTT.

This clonotype occurred many times. V usage is TRBV19 and J usage is TRBJ2-7; D is possibly TRBD2 (6 bases). Germline V lookup: CDR1 LNHDA, CDR2 SQIVND (reference sequence). The CDR3 sequence is 13 residues long. Trimming removed 5 bases at V and 2 bases at J, with 10 bases between. CDR3 loop: CASSRGSAYEQYF. For the CDR3, the DNA is TGTGCCAGTAGTCGGGGGAGCGCCTACGAGCAGTACTTC.

There are many counts of this clonotype. The chain joins TRBV24-1 to TRBJ1-5, with D unclear. The CDR3 has 16 amino acids. Trimming left V 1 base short and J 4 bases short, with 13 bases between. Germline-derived CDR1 and CDR2 are KGHDR and SFDVKD. The CDR3 nucleotides read TGTGCCACCAGTGATTTAGTAATCCCATTTAATCAGCCCCAGCATTTT. It codes for CATSDLVIPFNQPQHF.

Ten or more counts support this clonotype. V usage is TRBV19 and J usage is TRBJ1-1, with 7 bases identical to TRBD1. The CDR3 extends over 14 amino acids. With V trimmed by 5 bases and J by 8 bases, 11 bases remained unmatched. CDR1 is LNHDA and CDR2 is SQIVND in the germline V gene (reference sequence). The CDR3 reads CASSGSPTGREAFF. CDR3 nucleotide sequence: TGTGCCAGTAGTGGAAGCCCGACAGGGAGGGAAGCTTTCTTT.

This clonotype came up a few times. V is TRBV6-6 and J is TRBJ1-6; perhaps TRBD1 as D (5 bases). The CDR3 is 16 residues long. V shed 0 bases and J shed 7 bases, with 13 bases lying between them. Germline CDR1 is MNHNY and CDR2 is SVGAGI (reference sequence). CDR3 bases: TGTGCCAGCAGTTACTCGGAACAGGCCACAAATTCACCCCTCCACTTT. Protein product: CASSYSEQATNSPLHF.

There are many counts of this clonotype. The rearrangement links TRBV5-1 to TRBJ1-2; 8 bases agree with TRBD1. The CDR3 is made up of 15 amino acids. Germline V CDR1 and CDR2: SGHRS, YFSETQ. V gave up 4 bases and J gave up 7 bases; unmatched junction bases: 12. The CDR3: CASSPSGEQGAGYTF. In nucleotides, the CDR3 is TGCGCCAGCAGCCCGTCGGGGGAGCAGGGGGCTGGCTACACCTTC.

This clonotype was found many times. The chain links TRBV1 to TRBJ2-7; the D call TRBD2 from the table was never checked on the DNA. TRBV1 is an annotated pseudogene. This CDR3 comprises 13 residues. Here the CDR3 reads CTSSVLAPYEQYF. The CDR3 region has the DNA TGCACCAGCAGCGTCCTAGCCCCCTACGAGCAGTACTTC.

V is TRBV4-1 and J is TRBJ2-2; D is unresolved. The V end was cut by 1 base, the J end by 4 bases, with 4 bases between. Per the germline V gene, CDR1 is MGHRA and CDR2 is YSYEKL. The CDR3 is made up of 13 amino acids. Here the CDR3 reads CASSQAPTGELFF. The CDR3 DNA follows: TGCGCCAGCAGCCAAGCCCCCACCGGGGAGCTGTTTTTT.

Notes on this clonotype: This sequence may be a read error, since a much larger clone differs from it by one base. This chain links TRBV30 with TRBJ2-7; 8 bases agree with TRBD2. The ends lost 0 bases at V and 7 bases at J; junction bases unmatched: 14. Germline CDR1 GTSNPN, CDR2 SVGIG (reference sequence). This CDR3 has 16 residues. CDR3 DNA: TGTGCCTGGAGTGTAGGGGGTAGGGGACTAGTATATGAGCAGTACTTC. It specifies CAWSVGGRGLVYEQYF.

The chain carries TRBV2 and TRBJ2-7; the match to TRBD2 covers 9 bases. The CDR3 is 14 amino acids. Germline CDR1 is SNHLY and CDR2 is FYNNEI. Trimming removed 4 bases from V and 5 bases from J; junction bases left unmatched: 6. DNA of the CDR3: TGTGCCAGCAGTGCCAGCGGGAGGATCCACGAGCAGTACTTC. Translation: CASSASGRIHEQYF.